This TCR beta chain was observed in a study of OX40 agonist ivuxolimab in advanced cancers. Study context: Patients' therapy was ivuxolimab, an antibody that acts as an agonist of OX40 (CD134). Three patients showed partial responses: one hepatocellular carcinoma and two cutaneous melanoma cases.

Generated by immunoSEQ multiplex PCR, the TCRdb table keeps only in-frame clones and is missing some. This sample has around 60,000 clones; approximately 80% occur once, and the top ten carry under 2.5%. Trimming left V 5 bases short and J 4 bases short, with 9 bases between. The CDR3 length is 13 residues. Per the germline V gene, CDR1 is SGHTA and CDR2 is FQGNSA. The origin of this receptor is an adult with an advanced solid tumor such as melanoma, head and neck, liver or kidney cancer. The sequencing here drew on CD4+ or CD8+ T cells sorted from blood, taken in a trial of the OX40 agonist ivuxolimab. The rearrangement links TRBV7-2 to TRBJ2-1; D is perhaps TRBD1 (6 bases). CDR3 region: CASSRTGYNEQFF. The CDR3 DNA sequence: TGTGCCAGCAGCCGTACAGGGTACAATGAGCAGTTCTTC.